Listed below are T cell receptor beta chains from one sample, sequenced in a study of blood T cell repertoires in COVID-19. Assay used: immunoSEQ multiplex PCR; TCRdb lists only in-frame clones, some missing. The table lists roughly 220,000 clones, 86% of them singletons. The specimen was PBMCs or T cells enriched from blood (not recorded which). Source of these receptors: a woman aged 40 to 55 with acute COVID-19. The CDR3 runs from the conserved cysteine through the conserved F or W. D genes are given only for firm matches. For some rows the clone size is stated as once, few or many, or as a class when expanded; others skip it.

v_gene	d_gene	abundance	j_gene	CDR3nt	CDR3aa
TRBV25-1	NA	NA	TRBJ1-1	TGTGCCAGCAGCCAGGGAATGAACACTGAAGCTTTCTTT	CASSQGMNTEAFF
TRBV13	TRBD1	NA	TRBJ1-6	TGTGCCAGCAGCCCCTTAGCAGGGGGTAATTCACCCCTCCACTTT	CASSPLAGGNSPLHF
TRBV5-4	TRBD1	few	TRBJ1-2	TGTGCCAGCAGCTTGGACAGGGGGGCTTTGGCTGGCTACACCTTC	CASSLDRGALAGYTF
TRBV27	TRBD1	NA	TRBJ1-2	TGTGCCAGCAGTTGGAGGCTGGTCCCCAACACCGGGACAGATGGCTACACCTTC	CASSWRLVPNTGTDGYTF
TRBV15	TRBD1	NA	TRBJ1-1	TGTGCCACCAGCAGAACAGGGGGCGGACCGAACACTGAAGCTTTCTTT	CATSRTGGGPNTEAFF
TRBV29-1	TRBD1	NA	TRBJ2-1	TGCAGCGTTGGGACACCCGGACAGGGAGTTCGCAATGAGCAGTTCTTC	CSVGTPGQGVRNEQFF
TRBV9	NA	NA	TRBJ1-2	TGTGCCAGTTGGTCGTACGGCTATGGCTACACCTTC	CASWSYGYGYTF
TRBV19	TRBD1	NA	TRBJ1-5	TGTGCCAGTAGTACCCGACAGGGCGGTCAGCCCCAGCATTTT	CASSTRQGGQPQHF
TRBV6-1	TRBD1	NA	TRBJ2-2	TGTGCCAGCAGTGAAGCCGGGACAGGGAACACCGGGGAGCTGTTTTTT	CASSEAGTGNTGELFF
TRBV7-2	NA	NA	TRBJ1-1	TGTGCCAGCAGCTTCAACTTCGGGGGTGGAACTGAAGCTTTCTTT	CASSFNFGGGTEAFF
TRBV4-3	NA	NA	TRBJ1-1	TGCGCCAGCAGCCCCCGACAAGGGGCGGGGGCTTTCTTT	CASSPRQGAGAFF
TRBV5-5	NA	NA	TRBJ1-2	TGTGCCAGCAGCTTGGAGGGGCCCCCAGCTAACTATGGCTACACCTTC	CASSLEGPPANYGYTF
TRBV5-4	TRBD1	NA	TRBJ2-3	TGTGCCAGCAGCTTACAGGGGGCGCAACAAGATACGCAGTATTTT	CASSLQGAQQDTQYF
TRBV27	TRBD1	NA	TRBJ1-3	TGTGCCAGCAGGGGGACAGCCTCTGGAAACACCATATATTTT	CASRGTASGNTIYF
TRBV11-2	NA	NA	TRBJ2-1	TGTGCCAGCAGCTTACAGGGCTCCTACAATGAGCAGTTCTTC	CASSLQGSYNEQFF